This TCR beta chain was sequenced for a study of blood T cell repertoires in COVID-19. For the study at large: Specimens from acute and convalescent COVID-19 originated in the United States, Italy and Spain.

Germline V gene lookup returns CDR1 MNHEY and CDR2 SVGAGI. Trimming removed 2 bases at V and 0 bases at J, with 11 bases between. The CDR3 totals 16 residues. Only in-frame clones appear in the TCRdb table, and some are missing; sequencing was by immunoSEQ multiplex PCR. Seen here are about 210,000 clones, roughly 85% observed once, and the top ten hold 4.5% to 5%. The chain uses TRBV6-5 and TRBJ2-1, with D possibly matching TRBD2 (5 bases). Sequenced material: peripheral blood. The sequence came from a woman of 80 years or more with acute or convalescent COVID-19. The CDR3 bases are TGTGCCAGCAGTTACGGCGGGTGGAGCTCCTACAATGAGCAGTTCTTC. Translation gives CASSYGGWSSYNEQFF.